These 13 T cell receptor beta chains share one sample of origin, sequenced in a study of T cells in Graves' hyperthyroidism and ophthalmopathy. Amplification yielded TCR beta CDR3 regions, with RNA transcripts as the source. Carried out on the TCR CDR3, a first-round RT-PCR used the HTBI primer set. TCRdb reprocessed the multiplex PCR reads via MiXCR and lists one record per CDR3 protein. The data contain around 520,000 distinct CDR3 sequences, approximately 15% of them singletons. Material for sequencing was blood. These receptors were collected from a young woman with Graves' hyperthyroidism.

This chain links TRBV7-9 with TRBJ1-1; D remains unclear. The V gene's germline CDR1 is SEHNR and CDR2 FQNEAQ (reference sequence). Trimming took 0 bases from V and 4 from J, leaving 12 bases between them. The CDR3 length is 15 residues. Written as DNA, the CDR3 is TGTGCCAGCAGCTTAGCTAAGGAGAAGAGCACTGAAGCTTTCTTT. It translates to CASSLAKEKSTEAFF.

This chain joins TRBV11-3 and TRBJ2-1; the match to TRBD2 covers 7 bases. CDR3 length: 18 amino acids. The germline gives CDR1 SGHNT, CDR2 YENEEA. V was pared by 5 bases and J by 3 bases, with 16 bases of the junction left unmatched. The CDR3 nucleotides are TGTGCCAGCAGCCCTGAGCGGGGAGGGCACTCTAACTACAATGAGCAGTTCTTC. It is translated as CASSPERGGHSNYNEQFF.

This rearrangement joins TRBV5-1 to TRBJ2-5; D is perhaps TRBD2 (6 bases). CDR1 is SGHRS, CDR2 YFSETQ, per germline. The CDR3 runs 16 residues. Trimming removed 0 bases from V and 5 bases from J, with 17 bases in between. The CDR3 sequence: CASSLGEGGTLETQYF. As DNA, the CDR3 is TGCGCCAGCAGCTTGGGAGAGGGCGGGACCCTCGAGACCCAGTACTTC. Supplemented by reference TRBV5-1 and TRBJ2-5, the full variable domain reads KAGVTQTPRYLIKTRGQQVTLSCSPISGHRSVSWYQQTPGQGLQFLFEYFSETQRNKGNFPGRFSGRQFSNSRSEMNVSTLELGDSALYLCASSLGEGGTLETQYFGPGTRLLVL.

The gene calls are TRBV9 and TRBJ1-2, with D possibly being TRBD1 (6 bases). The CDR3 extends over 15 amino acids. The V end was cut by 0 bases, the J end by 5 bases, with 14 bases between. Germline V gives CDR1 SGDLS, CDR2 YYNGEE. The CDR3 loop is CASSVGQGNTYGYTF. CDR3 sequence (DNA): TGTGCCAGCAGCGTAGGGCAGGGGAACACATATGGCTACACCTTC.

This clonotype was detected ten times or more. This chain uses TRBV2 with TRBJ2-5; D is undetermined. Germline V gives CDR1 SNHLY, CDR2 FYNNEI. This CDR3 comprises 15 residues. V gave up 2 bases and J gave up 4 bases, with 14 bases separating them. DNA for the CDR3: TGTGCCAGCAGTGAAAGGCCGAGAGGTCCAGAGACCCAGTACTTC. Its translation is CASSERPRGPETQYF.

This clonotype has a handful of counts. The gene calls are TRBV20-1 and TRBJ2-5; TRBD2 agrees at 9 bases. Germline CDR1 DFQATT, CDR2 SNEGSKA (reference sequence). The V segment lost 6 bases and the J segment 5 bases; nucleotides outside the gene matches: 10. The CDR3 covers 14 residues. The CDR3 nucleotides read TGCAGTGCCTTCCCGGGACTAGCCGGGGAGACCCAGTACTTC. It is translated as CSAFPGLAGETQYF.

This clonotype occurred a few times. The chain combines TRBV5-6 with TRBJ2-7; 10 positions agree with TRBD2. Germline CDR1 reads SGHDT; CDR2 reads YYEEEE. V was clipped by 0 bases and J by 0 bases; unmatched bases: 6. The CDR3 contains 17 residues. The CDR3 region has the DNA TGTGCCAGCAGCTTGGTACTAGCGGGAAAAAGCTCCTACGAGCAGTACGTC. This translates into CASSLVLAGKSSYEQYV.

This clonotype occurred a few times. V is TRBV20-1 and J is TRBJ2-2, with 8 bases aligning to TRBD1. From germline, CDR1 is DFQATT and CDR2 SNEGSKA (reference sequence). V shed 5 bases and J 13 bases; nucleotides not matched to a gene: 18. The CDR3 length is 15 residues. CDR3 nucleotide sequence: TGCAGTGCTTCTCCTGTGCAGGGGGCCCCATATAGGCTGTTTTTT. Protein sequence: CSASPVQGAPYRLFF.

The chain recombines TRBV20-1 with TRBJ2-1; 10 positions match TRBD1. The CDR3 extends over 13 amino acids. J gave up 5 bases and V 6 bases, and 4 bases lay outside the gene matches. Germline V gives CDR1 DFQATT, CDR2 SNEGSKA (reference sequence). The CDR3 DNA follows: TGCAGTGCCGAGGGGACAGGGGACAATGAGCAGTTCTTC. This sequence encodes CSAEGTGDNEQFF.

This clonotype was detected many times. The genes are TRBV24-1 and TRBJ2-1, with 9 bases that match TRBD1. The CDR3 spans 14 residues. V lost 5 bases and J lost 6; bases outside the gene matches: 4. Germline CDR1 and CDR2: KGHDR and SFDVKD. CDR3 bases: TGTGCCACCAGTGCCACGGACAGGGGCAATGAGCAGTTCTTC. It yields the protein CATSATDRGNEQFF.

The sample holds many counts of this clonotype. The chain carries TRBV15 and TRBJ1-1; D is perhaps TRBD1 (6 bases). This CDR3 has 15 residues. Trimming took 1 base from V and 4 from J, leaving 13 bases between them. Per germline, CDR1 LNHNV and CDR2 YYDKDF (reference sequence). The CDR3 loop is CATSRGTGRVTEAFF. CDR3 bases: TGTGCCACCAGCAGAGGAACAGGGCGAGTCACTGAAGCTTTCTTT.

This clonotype was seen ten or more times. The chain is built from TRBV19 and TRBJ1-6; D is unclear. From germline, CDR1 is LNHDA and CDR2 SQIVND (reference sequence). Trimming removed 3 bases at V and 7 bases at J, with 13 bases between. The CDR3 is 15 amino acids. CDR3 nucleotide sequence: TGTGCCAGTAGTATCATGAACACGGGGAATTCACCCCTCCACTTT. It yields the protein CASSIMNTGNSPLHF.

This clonotype occurred a few times. J is TRBJ2-3 and V is TRBV6-1, with 9 bases that match TRBD2. CDR1 MNHNS and CDR2 SASEGT come from the germline V gene. The CDR3 has 14 residues. Unmatched junction bases numbered 7, after V lost 6 bases and J lost 6 bases. DNA for the CDR3: TGTGCCAGCAGGGGGACTAGCTGGGGTGATACGCAGTATTTT. This encodes CASRGTSWGDTQYF.